This T cell receptor (beta chain) derives from a study of shared clonotypes between healthy human individuals. Study-wide background: Ranging from 18 to 49 in age, donors were a couple of women and three men. General observations from the study: Generally, naive subsets came out with larger estimated richness than memory subsets.

Negatively enriched CD4+ T cells were divided by CD45RA into naive and memory. In the source study's methods: ImmunoSEQ only sent back junction sequences with no quality scores, so filtering was done differently. Here immunoSEQ multiplex PCR was the method, and the copy in TCRdb shows in-frame clones only, minus some. The V and J calls and the clone size are those of that table, but D and trimming were determined from the DNA. The repertoire holds 2,500,000 or so clones, with 93% as singletons. A remark on this clone: Its antigen is as yet unknown.

Between the trimmed V and J ends, which lost 7 bases and 0 bases, there was a span of 9 bases. CDR3 size: 14 residues. In germline, CDR1 is MNHNS, CDR2 SASEGT. This receptor was obtained from a man aged 18-30 years in good health. Some clones in this sample may be carry-over from other donors' samples. The chain joins TRBV6-1 to TRBJ1-4; D remains unclear. Input material: naive CD4+ T cells from PBMCs. Subset given: CD45RA+ positively selected. CDR3 residues: CASKKAATNEKLFF. In DNA, the CDR3 is TGTGCCAGCAAAAAGGCAGCAACTAATGAAAAACTGTTTTTT.